Detailed here is one TCR beta chain. Its target antigen remains unknown. Base qualities are not provided; no much larger clone lies one nucleotide away. This entry comes from a study of cytomegalovirus exposure and HLA in healthy donors (dated by TCRdb to about 2017). Regarding the complete study: An earlier analysis of roughly 570 of the donors reported roughly 300 Gb of sequence data and around 100 million unique TCR beta sequences obtained from roughly 170 million T cells. An earlier analysis of 587 of the donors used high-throughput TCR beta sequencing to judge whether each TCR beta V gene segment behaved as functional or pseudogenic. About 300 gigabases of sequencing data and 75 million to 85 million unique TCR sequences made up an early release that covered 640 HLA-typed donors. Every repertoire in the discovery cohort had been generated on one and the same sequencing platform. Of the 350 to 450 genotyped donors, 75% to 85% were placed in the genetic ancestry cluster associated with self-reported Caucasian donors. The aim of the study was to test whether cataloging public T cell receptors could identify signatures of past pathogen exposure. A separate validation cohort of some 130 different subjects was used in addition to the 666-subject first cohort. The later analysis used no new phenotypic data to find candidate immune exposures, relying instead on TCR beta sequences and their occurrence across donors. The T cell repertoires of 700 or so subjects were profiled by immunosequencing and related to cytomegalovirus serostatus. Several DR-DQ haplotypes were handled as single units for association and clustering, since linkage in the cohort was strong. Typing coverage differed by locus: A, B, C, DRB1 and DQB1 were typed in roughly 620-640 donors, DQA1 in about 550, DPA1 in 600 to 610, and DPB1 in roughly 470. Among 350 to 400 genotyped donors of the cohort, an average of approximately 240,000 unique TCR beta nucleotide sequences were sequenced per donor, roughly a sixth of them non-productive. In a later genetic analysis, genome-wide SNP genotypes for about 55% of the roughly 670 donors were used, and that subset was treated as a discovery cohort. Class I and class II HLA loci were covered by the typing at four-digit resolution. A later analysis re-analyzed previously published TCR beta repertoires from roughly 630 donors and added high-resolution HLA genotyping to study TCR occurrence patterns. The study combined high-throughput TCR immunosequencing, statistical association of individual TCRs with disease status, and machine learning to predict cytomegalovirus infection status. Donor age, sex, ethnicity and CMV serostatus were collected together with the repertoire data.

The cohort was made up of 666 healthy bone marrow donors. All cohort members were sampled while nominally healthy, although unrecorded immune exposures were likely present. The donor was CMV seronegative and belonged to the group of under 400 seronegative cohort members. A peripheral blood sample was collected from each donor, and TCR beta sequencing was performed on peripheral blood mononuclear cells. Genomic DNA was extracted from the blood cell samples with the Qiagen DNeasy Blood Extraction Kit. Broader findings and caveats from the paper: The classifier was reported to diagnose cytomegalovirus status with high specificity and sensitivity in both the original cohort and the validation cohort. Immune exposure information for the cohort was limited to CMV serostatus. A later genetic analysis associated a missense DCLRE1C variant with V-gene and J-gene trimming of TCR beta chains, and an independent cohort replicated the association. This cohort had only TCR beta chains sequenced, and the lack of alpha or paired-chain data limited which features could be detected. In vitro tests confirmed that a few of the cytomegalovirus-associated TCR beta chains recognize cytomegalovirus antigens. According to the authors, the approach could potentially be generalized to other disease states and immunological phenotypes. Correlated functional status among segregating V segments might be attributable to linkage disequilibrium, but an unknown experimental factor could not be ruled out. A further reported finding was that TCR beta sequences accurately predicted the HLA-A and HLA-B alleles for most subjects in the first cohort. Roughly uniform sequencing depth across donors was assumed in presence/absence analyses, although this assumption may not hold. In a later analysis, TCR association rates were found to vary across HLA loci, with the most associated TCRs seen for DRB1 alleles and the fewest for HLA-C alleles. The sequencing pipeline was judged likely to have produced a cluster of highly shared sequence variants as a technical artifact. At a false discovery rate of 0.05, a later analysis linked 15,000 to 20,000 TCR beta sequences to specific HLA alleles. Because HLA typing was missing for some donors at each locus, association tests included only the typed subset. In the study, 150 to 200 TCR beta chains were listed as associated with cytomegalovirus. In a later analysis, HLA-associated TCR beta chains were found to be more clonally expanded and to have lower generation probabilities than equally common non-associated chains. A later analysis found that most CMV-associated TCR beta chains appeared HLA-restricted, with HLA associations seemingly driven largely by CMV exposure. Most TCR sequences were observed very rarely across donors, whereas some public TCRs were present in many individuals. In an earlier analysis of around 600 of the donors, most TCR beta V segments were observed in productive rearrangements about 90% or about 30% of the time, broadly matching IMGT annotations. Because counts were too low, roughly 17 rarely observed V segments, including chromosome 9 orphons, were left out of the earlier analysis of about 620 of the donors. According to a later analysis, parvovirus B19, influenza, CMV and Epstein-Barr virus appeared linked to several top co-occurrence clusters. Compared with the 666-donor mean, donors in an Asian-associated ancestry cluster had fewer N-insertions in productive TCRs, according to a later genetic analysis. When HLA alleles, especially DR and DQ, strongly co-occurred, TCR associations were difficult to assign to individual alleles.

The method behind the library was the immunoSEQ multiplex PCR assay. For the multiplex PCR, a mixture combining 60 forward primers for TCR Vbeta segments and 13 reverse primers for TCR Jbeta segments was used. Amplification of the CDR3 region of rearranged TCR beta genes was performed with a multiplex PCR assay on genomic DNA. Amplified TCR beta libraries were sequenced as 87-base-pair reads on the Illumina HiSeq System. Processing in the source paper ran as follows. A later analysis counted approximately 74 million unique TCR beta chains across the 670 or so repertoires, and around 9.9 million of these chains were shared by at least two donors. A nearest-neighbor algorithm error-corrected the raw reads and collapsed the reads into unique sequences, merging closely related sequences to remove PCR and sequencing errors. To assign V, D and J gene segments, CDR3 sequences were aligned to IMGT reference sequences. For a sequence to be retained, at least a six-nucleotide match to both a V gene segment and a J gene segment was required. Rearrangements were classified as productive when the CDR3 lacked stop codons and remained in frame with V and J, and all other rearrangements were classified as non-productive. CDR3 was defined by IMGT convention, running from the second conserved V-encoded cysteine to the conserved J-encoded phenylalanine. In an earlier analysis of approximately 590 of the donors, sequences lacking an unambiguous match to a single V gene segment were excluded. An earlier analysis of 587 of the donors classified V segments as functional when productive rearrangements were above 56.7% and as segregating when the standard deviation between donors was above 5%. A statistical classification framework was built for diagnosing cytomegalovirus status from the catalog of TCR beta chain sequences. A later analysis assigned V and J genes by comparing TCR nucleotide sequences with IMGT/GENE-DB human TR gene sequences. The TCRdist pipeline was used in a later analysis to assign CDR3 sequences and most-parsimonious VDJ recombination scenarios. A later analysis defined each TCR beta chain by its CDR3 amino acid sequence plus V-gene family, and excluded reads lacking a unique V-gene family. A later analysis removed 600 or so highly shared, low-generation-probability nucleotide sequences to deal with suspected cross-contamination and a sequencing artifact. For each public chain, a later analysis derived a clonal expansion index from normalized ranks of inferred template counts within each repertoire. In a later analysis, generation probabilities were computed with a VDJ recombination model fitted to out-of-frame rearrangements, and the resulting probabilities were checked against IGoR. In a later analysis, TCR-TCR, TCR-HLA and TCR-CMV co-occurrence was scored with hypergeometric tests, and a repertoire-size bias correction was applied to TCR pairs. False discovery rates were estimated in a later analysis by permuting HLA or CMV assignments 20 times. In a later analysis, co-occurring TCRs were grouped using DBSCAN, with TCRdist sequence similarity added in when clustering inside HLA-allele-positive subsets. Repertoires with fewer than 30,000 or more than 120,000 public chains, plus five repertoires with anomalous nucleotide sharing, were excluded from co-occurrence clustering. The source is immuneACCESS, and TCRdb retained only in-frame sequences with V and J called. Part of the clones is not carried over; for the studies checked, unresolved V genes explain less than half of this, and the remainder is unexplained. V, J and clone size are those of that table, while D and trimming were read from the DNA. In this sample the table shows about 160,000 clones, around 76% of which occur a single time. The ten top clones hold about 1.3% of the sample.

Sequenced input: PBMCs. The sequence came from a man aged 60-69 years in good health and CMV-seronegative.

The CDR3 region reads CASSRTGNSYNEQFF. The nucleotides read TGTGCCAGCAGCCGGACAGGGAACTCCTACAATGAGCAGTTCTTC. The chain was built from TRBV11-1 and TRBJ2-1; 8 nucleotides in the junction match TRBD1. CDR1 is given as SGHAT and CDR2 as FQDESV, both from the germline V gene (reference sequence). The CDR3 covers 15 residues, taking in both the cysteine and the phenylalanine. Of all the DNA, just the CDR3 is kept, 45 bases in frame from base 1. Trimming takes 5 bases off V and 0 bases off J; junction bases not matched to a gene: 3.